This is a list of T cell receptor beta chains from one sample in a study of shared T cell receptors in the human thymus. The method was immunoSEQ multiplex PCR; TCRdb's version includes in-frame clones alone and lacks a portion of them. The table includes some 720,000 clones, more than 75% detected once. These data were also reused for a study on human thymus T cells.

Sequencing was done on a sample of thymocytes. These receptor sequences come from a boy in the first two years of life with a congenital heart defect. Each CDR3 is given with its conserved first and last residue. The D gene is left open where the match is weak. Size is omitted from some rows. Given values are once, few, many or a class for expanded clones.

once	TRBD2	TRBJ2-1	TRBV27	CASSRSGSTMNEQFF	TGTGCCAGCAGCCGTAGCGGGAGTACGATGAATGAGCAGTTCTTC
-	TRBD2	TRBJ2-3	TRBV12-5	CASGSPWREGLTDTQYF	TGTGCTAGTGGTTCCCCATGGCGGGAGGGCCTCACAGATACGCAGTATTTT
-	TRBD1	TRBJ1-2	TRBV10-3	CAISEPELDREEGYGYTF	TGTGCCATCAGTGAGCCAGAACTAGACAGGGAGGAAGGCTATGGCTACACCTTC
-	TRBD2	TRBJ2-7	TRBV28	CASRGRGNYEQYF	TGTGCCAGCCGCGGGAGGGGCAACTACGAGCAGTACTTC
-	TRBD2	TRBJ2-1	TRBV7-6	CASSLGPLTSGRAYNEQFF	TGTGCCAGCAGCTTAGGGCCCCTGACTAGCGGGAGGGCCTACAATGAGCAGTTCTTC
-	-	TRBJ1-1	TRBV11-3	CASSPMVGGRAFF	TGTGCCAGCAGCCCTATGGTGGGAGGGAGAGCTTTCTTT
-	-	TRBJ2-3	TRBV15	CATSLRNSTDTQYF	TGTGCCACCAGCCTACGCAATAGCACAGATACGCAGTATTTT
-	TRBD1	TRBJ2-6	TRBV5-6	CASSLGTRQGGSGANVLTF	TGTGCCAGCAGCTTGGGCACGAGACAGGGGGGGTCTGGGGCCAACGTCCTGACTTTC
-	TRBD1	TRBJ2-6	TRBV10-2	CASSESIRTGSSGANVLTF	TGCGCCAGCAGTGAGTCGATAAGGACAGGTAGCTCTGGGGCCAACGTCCTGACTTTC
-	TRBD2	TRBJ2-7	TRBV7-3	CASSPREGPYEQYF	TGTGCCAGCAGCCCCCGGGAGGGCCCCTACGAGCAGTACTTC
few	-	TRBJ2-3	TRBV28	CASSSYLPTTNTDTQYF	TGTGCCAGCAGTTCTTACCTCCCGACAACGAACACAGATACGCAGTATTTT
-	-	TRBJ1-1	TRBV9	CARKKSTEAFF	TGTGCCAGAAAAAAGAGCACTGAAGCTTTCTTT
-	TRBD2	TRBJ2-7	TRBV7-2	CASSPHRLAGGGDFYEQYF	TGTGCCAGCAGCCCCCACCGGCTAGCGGGAGGGGGGGACTTCTACGAGCAGTACTTC
once	-	TRBJ1-1	TRBV5-1	CASSHNGEAFF	TGCGCCAGCAGCCACAACGGGGAAGCTTTCTTT
-	TRBD2	TRBJ2-1	TRBV7-9	CAGWKRDNYNEQFF	TGTGCCGGATGGAAGCGGGATAATTACAATGAGCAGTTCTTC
-	TRBD1	TRBJ2-7	TRBV5-4	CASSSGTGVSYEQYF	TGTGCCAGCAGCTCTGGGACAGGGGTTTCCTACGAGCAGTACTTC
-	-	TRBJ1-2	TRBV7-9	CASSRTRRVYGYTF	TGTGCCAGCAGTCGGACAAGGAGGGTCTATGGCTACACCTTC
-	-	TRBJ2-7	TRBV5-1	CASSLGASPSYEQYF	TGCGCCAGCAGCTTGGGGGCCAGTCCCTCCTACGAGCAGTACTTC
-	TRBD2	TRBJ2-7	TRBV9	CASSVGTSGGYEQYF	TGTGCCAGCAGCGTAGGGACTAGCGGGGGCTACGAGCAGTACTTC
-	-	TRBJ2-3	TRBV7-2	CASSPQSRGTDTQYF	TGTGCCAGCAGCCCACAGAGCCGGGGTACAGATACGCAGTATTTT
-	TRBD1	TRBJ2-6	TRBV5-4	CASSGTGGRGANVLTF	TGTGCCAGCAGTGGGACAGGGGGCCGTGGGGCCAACGTCCTGACTTTC
-	TRBD2	TRBJ2-1	TRBV5-4	CASSLPSGNGNEQFF	TGTGCCAGCAGCTTACCTAGCGGGAATGGCAATGAGCAGTTCTTC
-	-	TRBJ1-4	TRBV15	CATSTALFTGSGEKLFF	TGTGCCACCAGCACTGCCCTTTTTACAGGGTCAGGCGAAAAACTGTTTTTT
-	-	TRBJ2-1	TRBV27	CASSSGSGRRGEQFF	TGTGCCAGCAGTTCCGGTAGCGGAAGACGGGGTGAGCAGTTCTTC
-	TRBD2	TRBJ2-7	TRBV14	CASSHSLAGVTSEQYF	TGTGCCAGCAGCCACTCTCTAGCGGGAGTCACCAGCGAGCAGTACTTC
-	TRBD2	TRBJ2-3	TRBV7-6	CASSSPSSGSTDTQYF	TGTGCCAGCAGCTCCCCGAGTAGCGGGAGCACAGATACGCAGTATTTT
-	-	TRBJ2-7	TRBV4-3	CASSQDGGAPGEQYF	TGCGCCAGCAGCCAAGATGGGGGGGCCCCAGGAGAGCAGTACTTC
-	TRBD2	TRBJ2-4	TRBV25-1	CASSVPGRGGKNIQYF	TGTGCCAGCAGTGTCCCAGGGCGGGGAGGGAAAAACATTCAGTACTTC
-	TRBD2	TRBJ2-7	TRBV19	CASSIGWGTSGLYEQYF	TGTGCCAGTAGTATAGGGTGGGGGACTAGCGGACTTTACGAGCAGTACTTC
-	-	TRBJ2-4	TRBV29-1	CSVGLALQSEYF	TGCAGCGTCGGCCTAGCGCTTCAATCGGAGTACTTC
few	-	TRBJ1-1	TRBV19	CASQLNTEAFF	TGTGCCAGCCAGTTGAACACTGAAGCTTTCTTT